This T cell receptor (beta chain) was captured by sequencing in a study of OX40 agonist ivuxolimab in advanced cancers. Looking at the study overall: Ivuxolimab, an antibody acting as an agonist of OX40 (CD134), was used to treat patients.

Study observations and caveats: By week 6 at 0.1 to 3.0 mg/kg, blood CD4+ and CD8+ T cells had expanded clonally. Low normalized clonal expansion also occurred in some nonresponding patients.

Sequencing was performed with immunoSEQ multiplex PCR; in TCRdb, only in-frame clones are kept and a portion is missing. The data show roughly 92,000 clones, 90% seen once. Of note for this clone: The target antigen is unknown.

Sequenced here: CD4+ or CD8+ T cells sorted from blood, sampled in a trial of the OX40 agonist ivuxolimab. This receptor was taken from an adult with an advanced solid tumor such as melanoma, head and neck, liver or kidney cancer.

The CDR3 region is CASSYGGQSYEQYF. The CDR3 DNA follows: TGTGCCAGCAGTTACGGGGGGCAATCCTACGAGCAGTACTTC. The chain carries TRBV6-5 and TRBJ2-7; D could derive from TRBD1 or TRBD2 (6 bases each). Per germline, CDR1 MNHEY and CDR2 SVGAGI. The CDR3 has 14 amino acids. Trimming took off 2 bases at V and 1 base at J, with 9 bases between the two ends.